The T cell receptor (beta chain) described here comes from a study of T-cell memory formation after mild COVID-19. As for the study in general: TCR clusters mostly belonged to single donors.

The sample holds many counts of this clonotype. Its antigen is unidentified. Regarding the study as a whole: Clones that shrank (day 15 to 85) were balanced CD4/CD8, whereas later expanders leaned CD4+.

With 0 bases clipped from V and 3 bases from J, the junction kept 12 bases outside the gene matches. In germline, CDR1 is DFQATT, CDR2 SNEGSKA (reference sequence). The CDR3 has 17 residues. TCR alpha and TCR beta cDNA libraries carrying sample barcodes and UMIs were produced by 5'RACE using constant-segment primers. MiXCR, run by TCRdb on the 5' RACE reads, gives a single entry per CDR3 protein. The sample shows approximately 450,000 distinct CDR3 sequences, roughly 18% of them seen only once. The gene calls are TRBV20-1 and TRBJ2-3; 7 bases agree with TRBD2. This clonotype was sampled from an adult woman who had mild COVID-19 (a few samples of this study predate the infection). Cell type and time point are not known. The sample was PBMCs or a T cell subset sorted from them (not recorded which). Here the CDR3 reads CSARDMGGRRSTDTQYF. Here the CDR3 DNA reads TGCAGTGCTAGAGATATGGGGGGGAGGCGGTCTACAGATACGCAGTATTTT.